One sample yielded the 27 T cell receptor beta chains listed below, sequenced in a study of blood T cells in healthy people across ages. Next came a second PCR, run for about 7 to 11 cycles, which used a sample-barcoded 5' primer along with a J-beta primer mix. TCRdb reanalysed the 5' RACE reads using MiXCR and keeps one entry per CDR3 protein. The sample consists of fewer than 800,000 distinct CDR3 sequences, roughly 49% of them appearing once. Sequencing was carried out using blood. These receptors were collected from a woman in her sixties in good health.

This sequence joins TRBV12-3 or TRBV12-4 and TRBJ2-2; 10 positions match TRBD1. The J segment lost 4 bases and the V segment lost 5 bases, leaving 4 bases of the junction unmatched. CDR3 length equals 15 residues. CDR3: CASSRQGASTGELFF. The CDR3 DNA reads TGTGCCAGCAGTCGACAGGGGGCGAGCACCGGGGAGCTGTTTTTT.

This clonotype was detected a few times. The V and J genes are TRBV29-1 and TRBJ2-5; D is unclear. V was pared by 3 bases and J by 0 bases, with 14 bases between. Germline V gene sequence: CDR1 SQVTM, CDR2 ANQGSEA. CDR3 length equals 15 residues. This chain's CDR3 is CSVEIVEPYQETQYF. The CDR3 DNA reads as TGCAGCGTTGAGATCGTTGAACCGTACCAAGAGACCCAGTACTTC.

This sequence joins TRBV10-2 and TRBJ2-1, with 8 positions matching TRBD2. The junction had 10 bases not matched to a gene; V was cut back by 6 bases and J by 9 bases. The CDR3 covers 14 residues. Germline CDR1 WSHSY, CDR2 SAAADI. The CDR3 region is CASRPGLDKVEQFF. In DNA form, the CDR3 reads TGCGCCAGCAGACCGGGACTAGATAAGGTTGAGCAGTTCTTC.

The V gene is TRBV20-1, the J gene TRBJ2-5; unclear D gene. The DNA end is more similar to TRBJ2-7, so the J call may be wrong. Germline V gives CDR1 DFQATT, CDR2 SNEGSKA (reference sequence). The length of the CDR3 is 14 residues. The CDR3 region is CSARDKSTHYEQYF. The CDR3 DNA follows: TGCAGTGCTAGAGATAAATCGACACACTACGAGCAGTACTTC.

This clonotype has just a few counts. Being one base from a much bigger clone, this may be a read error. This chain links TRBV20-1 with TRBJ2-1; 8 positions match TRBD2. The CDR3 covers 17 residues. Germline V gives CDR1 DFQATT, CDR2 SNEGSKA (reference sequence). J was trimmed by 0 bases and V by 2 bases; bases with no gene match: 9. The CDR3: CSARKIAGSSSYNEQFF. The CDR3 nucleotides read TGCAGTGCTAGAAAGATAGCGGGGAGCAGCTCCTACAATGAGCAGTTCTTC.

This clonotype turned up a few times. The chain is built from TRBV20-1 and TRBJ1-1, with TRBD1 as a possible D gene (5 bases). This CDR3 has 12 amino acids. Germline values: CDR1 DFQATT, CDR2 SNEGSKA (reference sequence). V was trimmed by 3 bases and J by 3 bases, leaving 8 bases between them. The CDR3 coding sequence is TGCAGTGCTAGTGGGGGGTACACTGAAGCTTTCTTT. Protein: CSASGGYTEAFF.

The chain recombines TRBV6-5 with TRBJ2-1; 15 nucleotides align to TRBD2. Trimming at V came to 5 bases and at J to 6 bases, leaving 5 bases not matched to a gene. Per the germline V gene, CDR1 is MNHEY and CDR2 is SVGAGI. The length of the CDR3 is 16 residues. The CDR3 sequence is CASSRTSGRAGNEQFF. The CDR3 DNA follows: TGTGCCAGCAGTCGGACTAGCGGGAGGGCGGGCAATGAGCAGTTCTTC.

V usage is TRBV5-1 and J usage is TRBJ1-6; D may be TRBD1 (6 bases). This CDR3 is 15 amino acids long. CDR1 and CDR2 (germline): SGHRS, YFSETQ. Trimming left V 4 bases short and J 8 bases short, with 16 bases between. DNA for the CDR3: TGCGCCAGCAGCCTCGTGACAGGCACCGATTCACCCCTCCACTTT. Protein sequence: CASSLVTGTDSPLHF. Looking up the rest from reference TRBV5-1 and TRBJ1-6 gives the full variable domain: KAGVTQTPRYLIKTRGQQVTLSCSPISGHRSVSWYQQTPGQGLQFLFEYFSETQRNKGNFPGRFSGRQFSNSRSEMNVSTLELGDSALYLCASSLVTGTDSPLHFGNGTRLTVT.

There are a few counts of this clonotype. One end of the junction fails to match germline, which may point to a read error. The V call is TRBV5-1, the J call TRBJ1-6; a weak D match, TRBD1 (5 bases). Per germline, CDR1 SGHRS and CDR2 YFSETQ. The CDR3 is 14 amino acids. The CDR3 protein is CASSFAGDNSPPHF. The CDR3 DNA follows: TGCGCCAGCAGCTTTGCGGGGGATAATTCACCCCCCCACTTT.

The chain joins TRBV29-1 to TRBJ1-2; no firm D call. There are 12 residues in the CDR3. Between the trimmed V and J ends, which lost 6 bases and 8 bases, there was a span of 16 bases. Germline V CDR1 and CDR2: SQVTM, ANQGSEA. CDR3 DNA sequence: TGCAGCGTCGTCAGCGGGTCCCGCGGCTACACCTTC. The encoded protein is CSVVSGSRGYTF.

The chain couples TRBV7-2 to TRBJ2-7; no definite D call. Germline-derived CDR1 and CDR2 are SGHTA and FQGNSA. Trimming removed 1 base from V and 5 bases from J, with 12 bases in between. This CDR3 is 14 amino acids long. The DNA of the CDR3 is TGTGCCAGCAGCTTAGATCCGGCTCGCCACGAGCAGTACTTC. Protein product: CASSLDPARHEQYF.

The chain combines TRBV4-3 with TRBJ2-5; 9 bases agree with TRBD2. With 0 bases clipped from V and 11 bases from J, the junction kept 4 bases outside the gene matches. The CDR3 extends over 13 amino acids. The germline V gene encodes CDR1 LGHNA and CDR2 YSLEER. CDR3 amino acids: CASSQDEREAQYF. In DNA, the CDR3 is TGCGCCAGCAGCCAAGATGAGCGGGAGGCTCAGTACTTC.

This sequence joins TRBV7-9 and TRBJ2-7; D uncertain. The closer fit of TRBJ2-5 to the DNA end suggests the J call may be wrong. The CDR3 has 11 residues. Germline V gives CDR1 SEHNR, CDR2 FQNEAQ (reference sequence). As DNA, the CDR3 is TGTGCCAGCAGCAACGTGGAGACCCAGTACTTC. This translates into CASSNVETQYF.

The CDR3 DNA sequence: TGTGCCAGCAGTTCCTCCCCGGGACTCAGGGCCGCCTATCAGCCCCAGCATTTT. It yields the protein CASSSSPGLRAAYQPQHF. The gene calls are TRBV6-2 or TRBV6-3 and TRBJ1-5; D perhaps matches TRBD1 (5 bases). CDR1 and CDR2 (germline): MNHEY, SVGEGT. Trimming took off 4 bases at V and 5 bases at J, with 24 bases between the two ends. The CDR3 is 18 amino acids.

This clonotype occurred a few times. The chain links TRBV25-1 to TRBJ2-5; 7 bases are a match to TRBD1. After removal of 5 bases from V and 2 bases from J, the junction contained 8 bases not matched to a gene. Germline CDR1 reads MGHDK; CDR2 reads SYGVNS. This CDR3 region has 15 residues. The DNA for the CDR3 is TGTGCCAGCAGTAGTACGGGACAGTTTCAAGAGACCCAGTACTTC. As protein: CASSSTGQFQETQYF.

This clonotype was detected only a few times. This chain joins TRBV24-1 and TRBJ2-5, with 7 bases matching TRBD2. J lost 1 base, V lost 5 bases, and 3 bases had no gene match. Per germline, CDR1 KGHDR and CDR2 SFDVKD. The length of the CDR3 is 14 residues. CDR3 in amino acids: CATSAAGLQETQYF. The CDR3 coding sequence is TGTGCCACCAGTGCAGCGGGGCTCCAAGAGACCCAGTACTTC.

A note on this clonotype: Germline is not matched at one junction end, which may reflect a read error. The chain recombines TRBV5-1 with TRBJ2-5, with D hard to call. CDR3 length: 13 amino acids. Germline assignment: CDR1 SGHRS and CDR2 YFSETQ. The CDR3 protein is CASILYSKETQYF. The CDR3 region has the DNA TGCGCCAGCATCTTGTATAGCAAAGAGACCCAGTACTTC.

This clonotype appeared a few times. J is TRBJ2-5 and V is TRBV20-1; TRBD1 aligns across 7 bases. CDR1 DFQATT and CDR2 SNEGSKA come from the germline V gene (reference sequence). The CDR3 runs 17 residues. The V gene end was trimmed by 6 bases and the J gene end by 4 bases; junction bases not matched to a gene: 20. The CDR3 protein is CSAPDRSGATGIETQYF. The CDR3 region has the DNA TGCAGTGCACCGGACAGGTCTGGTGCCACCGGGATAGAGACCCAGTACTTC.

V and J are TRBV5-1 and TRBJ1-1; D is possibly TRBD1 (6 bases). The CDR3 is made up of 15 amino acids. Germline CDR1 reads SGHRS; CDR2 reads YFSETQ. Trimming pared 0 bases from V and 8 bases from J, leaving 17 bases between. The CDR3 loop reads CASSLAGSGDIEAFF. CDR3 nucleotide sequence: TGCGCCAGCAGCTTGGCGGGTTCGGGGGACATCGAAGCTTTCTTT.

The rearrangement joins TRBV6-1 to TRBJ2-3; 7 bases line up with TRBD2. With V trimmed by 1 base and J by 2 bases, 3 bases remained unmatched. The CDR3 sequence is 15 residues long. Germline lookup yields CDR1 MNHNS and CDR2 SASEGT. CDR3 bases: TGTGCCAGCAGTGAAGGACTAGCCCACACAGATACGCAGTATTTT. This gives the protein CASSEGLAHTDTQYF.

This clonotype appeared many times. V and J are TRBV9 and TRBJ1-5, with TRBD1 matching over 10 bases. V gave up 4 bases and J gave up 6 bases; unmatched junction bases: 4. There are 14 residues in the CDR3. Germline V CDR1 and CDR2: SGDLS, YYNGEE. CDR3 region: CASSRTGGSQPQHF. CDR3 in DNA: TGTGCCAGCAGCCGGACAGGGGGTAGTCAGCCCCAGCATTTT.

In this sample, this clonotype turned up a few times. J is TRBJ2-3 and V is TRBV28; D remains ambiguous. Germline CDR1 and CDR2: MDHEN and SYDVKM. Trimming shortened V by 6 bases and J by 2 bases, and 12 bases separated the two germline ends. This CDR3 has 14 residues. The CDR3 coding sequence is TGTGCCAGCAGGTCCAGAAAACACACAGATACGCAGTATTTT. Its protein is CASRSRKHTDTQYF. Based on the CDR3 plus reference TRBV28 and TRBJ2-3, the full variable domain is DVKVTQSSRYLVKRTGEKVFLECVQDMDHENMFWYRQDPGLGLRLIYFSYDVKMKEKGDIPEGYSVSREKKERFSLILESASTNQTSMYLCASRSRKHTDTQYFGPGTRLTVL.

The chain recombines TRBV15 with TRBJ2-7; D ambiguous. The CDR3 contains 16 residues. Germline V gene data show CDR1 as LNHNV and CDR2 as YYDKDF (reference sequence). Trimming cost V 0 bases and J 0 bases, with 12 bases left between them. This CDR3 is CATSRDPRLFSYEQYF. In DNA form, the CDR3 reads TGTGCCACCAGCAGAGATCCCAGGCTCTTCTCCTACGAGCAGTACTTC.

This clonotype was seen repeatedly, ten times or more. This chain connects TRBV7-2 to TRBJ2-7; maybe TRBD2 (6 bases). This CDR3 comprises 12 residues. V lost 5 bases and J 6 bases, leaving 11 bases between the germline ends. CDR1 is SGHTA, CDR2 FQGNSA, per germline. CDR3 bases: TGTGCCAGCAGCCTGTTCGGGGGCGAGCAGTACTTC. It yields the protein CASSLFGGEQYF.

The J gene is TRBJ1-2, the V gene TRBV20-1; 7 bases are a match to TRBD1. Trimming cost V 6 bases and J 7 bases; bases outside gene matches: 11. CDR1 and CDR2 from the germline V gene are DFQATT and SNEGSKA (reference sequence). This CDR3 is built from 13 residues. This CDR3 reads CSAADRVNFGYTF. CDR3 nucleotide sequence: TGCAGTGCCGCCGACAGGGTGAATTTTGGCTACACCTTC.

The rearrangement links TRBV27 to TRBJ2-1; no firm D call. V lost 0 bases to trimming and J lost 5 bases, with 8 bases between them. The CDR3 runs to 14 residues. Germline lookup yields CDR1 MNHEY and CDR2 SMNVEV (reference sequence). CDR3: CASSLSGFHNEQFF. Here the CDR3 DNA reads TGTGCCAGCAGTTTATCAGGCTTTCACAATGAGCAGTTCTTC.

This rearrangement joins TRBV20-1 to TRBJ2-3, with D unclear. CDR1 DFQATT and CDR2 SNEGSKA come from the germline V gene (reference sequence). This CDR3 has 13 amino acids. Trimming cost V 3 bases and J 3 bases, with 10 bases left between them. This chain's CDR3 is CSASFEVTDTQYF. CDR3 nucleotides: TGCAGTGCTAGCTTTGAGGTGACAGATACGCAGTATTTT.